These 14 T cell receptor beta chains were all obtained from the same sample, sequenced in a study of blood T cell repertoires in COVID-19. Libraries were prepared by immunoSEQ multiplex PCR; TCRdb keeps only in-frame clonotypes and omits some of them. The sample lists hundreds of thousands of clones; 80% to 90% were seen once. Sequencing was performed on peripheral blood. These receptors were collected from a woman over 75 with COVID-19, enrolled during active disease.

The chain has TRBV18 and TRBJ1-2; D call uncertain. CDR1 is KGHSH and CDR2 is LQKENI in the germline V gene. Trimming removed 0 bases from V and 3 bases from J, with 8 bases in between. The CDR3 extends over 14 amino acids. CDR3 in amino acids: CASSPPSRDYGYTF. CDR3 nucleotides: TGTGCCAGCTCACCACCTTCGAGAGACTATGGCTACACCTTC. The variable domain in full, with the rest retrieved from reference TRBV18 and TRBJ1-2, is NAGVMQNPRHLVRRRGQEARLRCSPMKGHSHVYWYRQLPEEGLKFMVYLQKENIIDESGMPKERFSAEFPKEGPSILRIQQVVRGDSAAYFCASSPPSRDYGYTFGSGTRLTVV.

The CDR3 nucleotides read TGTGCCTGGAACCTCCCCGGGGTAGCGGGGGGATACGAGCAGTACTTC. The encoded protein is CAWNLPGVAGGYEQYF. The chain is built from TRBV30 and TRBJ2-7; 10 bases align to TRBD2. Trimming at V came to 4 bases and at J to 4 bases, leaving 13 bases not matched to a gene. CDR1 and CDR2 (germline): GTSNPN, SVGIG (reference sequence). The CDR3 contains 16 residues.

This sequence joins TRBV28 and TRBJ2-7; D ambiguous. The germline gives CDR1 MDHEN, CDR2 SYDVKM. Trimming shortened V by 4 bases and J by 6 bases, and 10 bases separated the two germline ends. The CDR3 contains 12 residues. The CDR3 here is CASSSYPGEQYF. The CDR3 DNA reads as TGTGCCAGCAGTTCATACCCGGGCGAGCAGTACTTC.

This clone was found many times. The V gene is TRBV5-1, the J gene TRBJ1-2; no definite D call. CDR3 size: 12 residues. V was trimmed by 4 bases and J by 8 bases, leaving 12 bases between them. Per germline, CDR1 SGHRS and CDR2 YFSETQ. Written as DNA, the CDR3 is TGCGCCAGCAGCCTTAAGGGAGAAGGCTACACCTTC. It encodes CASSLKGEGYTF.

V usage is TRBV3-1 (or the pseudogene TRBV3-2) and J usage is TRBJ2-2; 9 positions match TRBD1. Trimming at V came to 5 bases and at J to 3 bases, leaving 7 bases not matched to a gene. The CDR3 length is 16 residues. The germline V gene has CDR1 LGHDT and CDR2 YNNKEL (reference sequence). CDR3 region: CASSSWDRVDTGELFF. Here the CDR3 DNA reads TGTGCCAGCAGCTCCTGGGACAGGGTCGACACCGGGGAGCTGTTTTTT.

CDR3 sequence: CASSQMQSYEQYF. The CDR3, as DNA: TGCGCCAGCAGCCAAATGCAGTCCTACGAGCAGTACTTC. The chain joins TRBV4-1 to TRBJ2-7; D remains ambiguous. Between the trimmed V and J ends, which lost 2 bases and 1 base, there was a span of 6 bases. This CDR3 region has 13 residues. Germline CDR1 reads MGHRA; CDR2 reads YSYEKL.

This clone has just one count. This chain joins TRBV6-2 or TRBV6-3 and TRBJ1-1; D call uncertain. This CDR3 region has 12 residues. Germline CDR1 reads MNHEY; CDR2 reads SVGEGT. V was shortened by 2 bases and J by 8 bases, with 9 bases between the two germline ends. The CDR3 DNA is TGTGCCAGCAGTTACCCCCCAGTCGAAGCTTTCTTT. It translates to CASSYPPVEAFF.

The V call is TRBV5-4, the J call TRBJ2-7, with TRBD2 identical over 14 bases. The V and J ends lost 4 bases and 4 bases, in that order; junction bases with no gene match: 7. CDR3 size: 16 residues. The germline CDR1 and CDR2 sequences are SGHNT and YYREEE (reference sequence). CDR3 in DNA: TGTGCCAGCAGCCCGGGACTAGCGGGAGAACGGTACGAGCAGTACTTC. Protein product: CASSPGLAGERYEQYF.

This clone has only a few counts. The chain recombines TRBV6-2 or TRBV6-3 with TRBJ2-2; D gene unclear. Looked up from germline, CDR1 is MNHEY and CDR2 is SVGEGT. CDR3 length: 14 residues. V was pared by 6 bases and J by 9 bases, with 17 bases between. The CDR3 region has the DNA TGTGCCAGCAGCATATATTCCCTGGAGCGGGAGCTGTTTTTT. Its protein is CASSIYSLERELFF.

The rearrangement links TRBV4-3 to TRBJ1-4; TRBD1 might be the D (5 bases). The V and J ends lost 4 bases and 5 bases respectively, with 17 bases between them. The CDR3 consists of 16 residues. Per the germline V gene, CDR1 is LGHNA and CDR2 is YSLEER. CDR3 in DNA: TGCGCCAGCAGCCCGGAGGGGTGGCAGGGAAATGAAAAACTGTTTTTT. Residues: CASSPEGWQGNEKLFF.

The CDR3 DNA is TGTGCCAGCTCACCAGCTTCGGGGACAGCTGAAGCTTTCTTT. Translating it yields CASSPASGTAEAFF. V is TRBV18 and J is TRBJ1-1, with 7 positions matching TRBD1. The CDR3 totals 14 residues. V shed 2 bases, J shed 6 bases, and the junction held 6 bases outside the gene matches. Per germline, CDR1 KGHSH and CDR2 LQKENI.

For this clone: Other DNA sequences of this sample code for an identical CDR3. J is TRBJ1-2 and V is TRBV7-2; the match to TRBD1 covers 7 bases. The CDR3 totals 14 residues. Trimming removed 5 bases from V and 4 bases from J; junction bases left unmatched: 7. In germline, CDR1 is SGHTA, CDR2 FQGNSA. CDR3 in amino acids: CASSPRQGSYGYTF. The DNA of the CDR3 is TGTGCCAGCAGCCCACGACAGGGTTCCTATGGCTACACCTTC.

There are a few counts of this clone. The chain couples TRBV11-2 to TRBJ1-3; unclear D gene. Between the trimmed V and J ends, which lost 1 base and 2 bases, there was a span of 3 bases. This CDR3 region has 13 residues. The V gene's germline CDR1 is SGHAT and CDR2 FQNNGV. The CDR3: CASSLGPGNTIYF. CDR3 coding DNA: TGTGCCAGCAGCTTAGGGCCTGGAAACACCATATATTTT.

The chain carries TRBV13 and TRBJ2-7, with TRBD1 as a possible D gene (6 bases). CDR1 is PRHDT and CDR2 is FYEKMQ in the germline V gene (reference sequence). The germline V and J ends were trimmed by 5 bases and 0 bases, with 14 bases remaining between them. The CDR3 length is 15 residues. Written as DNA, the CDR3 is TGTGCCAGCAGCGAACAGGGTAGCCCCTCCTACGAGCAGTACTTC. Translating it yields CASSEQGSPSYEQYF.